These 30 T cell receptor beta chains originate from one sample sequenced in a study of shared clonotypes between healthy human individuals (dated by TCRdb to 2018 to 2021). Library preparation employed the immunoSEQ multiplex PCR assay. As stored in TCRdb, this immuneACCESS dataset retains in-frame rearrangements with V and J assigned. A fraction of the clones does not appear; measured against another copy, unresolved V genes explain less than half of the discrepancy, and the remainder lacks a known reason. This sample has about a million clones in its table, and 65% to 80% of those were observed once. The top ten hold 1.4% to 1.5% of the sample. Sequencing was carried out using memory CD4+ T cells sorted from blood. The sample's cell subset or site label, decoded: CD45RA-negative fraction. These receptor sequences come from a man aged 18-30 years in good health.

CDR3 sequence (DNA): TGTGCCAGCAGTGTAACAGGGGGAGCCTACAATGAGCAGTTCTTC. Translating it yields CASSVTGGAYNEQFF. The chain is built from TRBV27 and TRBJ2-1, with 8 bases that match TRBD1. V lost 5 bases to trimming and J lost 2 bases; unmatched junction nucleotides: 5. Germline loops: CDR1 MNHEY, CDR2 SMNVEV (reference sequence). There are 15 residues in the CDR3.

This chain connects TRBV5-4 to TRBJ1-2; D unresolved. The V gene lost 0 bases and the J gene lost 4 bases, with 7 bases spanning the gap. Germline values: CDR1 SGHNT, CDR2 YYREEE (reference sequence). This CDR3 contains 13 residues. The CDR3 DNA sequence: TGTGCCAGCAGCTTGGCCAGGTCCTATGGCTACACCTTC. Protein sequence: CASSLARSYGYTF.

This chain uses TRBV19 with TRBJ2-7, with TRBD1 matching 8 bases. Germline loops: CDR1 LNHDA, CDR2 SQIVND (reference sequence). V was pared by 5 bases and J by 6 bases, with 6 bases of the junction left unmatched. CDR3 length equals 13 residues. CDR3 in amino acids: CASSEVRGREQYF. The CDR3 bases are TGTGCCAGTAGTGAGGTCAGGGGGCGCGAGCAGTACTTC.

V is TRBV5-1 and J is TRBJ1-4, with unresolved D. CDR3 length equals 15 residues. Germline V lookup: CDR1 SGHRS, CDR2 YFSETQ. Trimming left V 1 base short and J 0 bases short, with 7 bases between. The CDR3 region is CASSLSLATNEKLFF. CDR3 nucleotide sequence: TGCGCCAGCAGCTTGTCGCTTGCAACTAATGAAAAACTGTTTTTT.

V and J are TRBV30 and TRBJ1-2; no reliable D call. Germline CDR1 and CDR2: GTSNPN and SVGIG (reference sequence). This CDR3 spans 11 amino acids. V was cut by 2 bases and J by 5 bases, with 6 bases left in between. CDR3 in DNA: TGTGCCTGGAGTCTCAAGTATGGCTACACCTTC. As protein: CAWSLKYGYTF.

The chain has TRBV28 and TRBJ2-3, with a weak D call TRBD2 (6 bases). This CDR3 spans 16 amino acids. The V end lost 3 bases, the J end lost 2 bases, and 15 bases lay between the germline ends. Germline V gene data show CDR1 as MDHEN and CDR2 as SYDVKM. The CDR3 bases are TGTGCCAGCAGTTTTTGGCGGGACCCTTTCACAGATACGCAGTATTTT. Translated: CASSFWRDPFTDTQYF.

The rearrangement joins TRBV2 to TRBJ2-1; D call uncertain. Germline loops: CDR1 SNHLY, CDR2 FYNNEI. Trimming pared 1 base from V and 4 bases from J, leaving 11 bases between. This CDR3 comprises 15 residues. In DNA, the CDR3 is TGTGCCAGCAGTGAAGGGTTCATTCCTTACAATGAGCAGTTCTTC. The encoded protein is CASSEGFIPYNEQFF.

The V and J genes are TRBV5-1 and TRBJ1-4; TRBD1 matches at 9 bases. Germline V gives CDR1 SGHRS, CDR2 YFSETQ. With V trimmed by 2 bases and J by 0 bases, 2 bases remained unmatched. The CDR3 has 16 residues. CDR3 DNA sequence: TGCGCCAGCAGCTTCGGACAGGGGCCAACTAATGAAAAACTGTTTTTT. It yields the protein CASSFGQGPTNEKLFF.

Concerning this clone itself: Other nucleotide sequences from this sample produce the same CDR3. The J gene is TRBJ2-1, the V gene TRBV5-1; 9 bases align to TRBD2. The length of the CDR3 is 14 residues. Trimming at V came to 0 bases and at J to 5 bases, leaving 0 bases not matched to a gene. The germline gives CDR1 SGHRS, CDR2 YFSETQ. CDR3 DNA sequence: TGCGCCAGCAGCTTGGGACTAGCGGACAATGAGCAGTTCTTC. This encodes CASSLGLADNEQFF.

This chain links TRBV6-5 with TRBJ2-1; D not certain. The V gene's germline CDR1 is MNHEY and CDR2 SVGAGI. Trimming left V 0 bases short and J 10 bases short, with 7 bases between. The length of the CDR3 is 12 residues. The CDR3 nucleotides read TGTGCCAGCAGTTACTCAGGACCCGAGCAGTTCTTC. Translation: CASSYSGPEQFF.

CDR3 bases: TGTGCCAGCAGCTTATTAGGGGTGACTGGCTACACCTTC. This encodes CASSLLGVTGYTF. The J gene is TRBJ1-2, the V gene TRBV7-9, with D maybe TRBD1 (5 bases). Germline CDR1 SEHNR, CDR2 FQNEAQ (reference sequence). The CDR3 is made up of 13 amino acids. Trimming took off 2 bases at V and 7 bases at J, with 11 bases between the two ends.

The chain recombines TRBV5-4 with TRBJ2-5, with TRBD2 matching 12 bases. V dropped 4 bases and J dropped 4; count of bases not matched to a gene: 8. The CDR3 covers 16 residues. CDR1 and CDR2 (germline): SGHNT, YYREEE (reference sequence). CDR3 in amino acids: CASSIKTSGSRETQYF. The CDR3 coding sequence is TGTGCCAGCAGCATTAAGACTAGCGGGAGTCGAGAGACCCAGTACTTC.

This clone was observed a few times. This sequence joins TRBV19 and TRBJ2-7, with TRBD1 matching over 7 bases. The length of the CDR3 is 12 residues. The germline V gene encodes CDR1 LNHDA and CDR2 SQIVND (reference sequence). Trimming removed 5 bases from V and 10 bases from J; junction bases left unmatched: 8. The DNA of the CDR3 is TGTGCCAGTAGTGATCACGGACAGGCCCAGTACTTC. Protein: CASSDHGQAQYF.

The rearrangement uses TRBV9 and TRBJ2-1, with 13 nucleotides matching TRBD2. V lost 3 bases to trimming and J lost 7 bases; unmatched junction nucleotides: 7. CDR1 is SGDLS and CDR2 is YYNGEE in the germline V gene. The CDR3 runs to 16 residues. The CDR3 region has the DNA TGTGCCAGCAGCGCGGAAGGACTAGCGGGGGCTAATGAGCAGTTCTTC. Its translation: CASSAEGLAGANEQFF. Looking up the rest from reference TRBV9 and TRBJ2-1 gives the full variable domain: DSGVTQTPKHLITATGQRVTLRCSPRSGDLSVYWYQQSLDQGLQFLIQYYNGEERAKGNILERFSAQQFPDLHSELNLSSLELGDSALYFCASSAEGLAGANEQFFGPGTRLTVL.

The J gene is TRBJ2-2, the V gene TRBV5-1; D perhaps matches TRBD2 (5 bases). The CDR3 loop spans 14 amino acids. V lost 4 bases and J lost 7, with 14 bases in between. Per the germline V gene, CDR1 is SGHRS and CDR2 is YFSETQ. The CDR3 protein is CASSVSIGSGELFF. CDR3 bases: TGCGCCAGCAGCGTCAGTATTGGGAGCGGGGAGCTGTTTTTT.

The chain has TRBV5-6 and TRBJ2-3; the D gene is possibly TRBD2 (5 bases). The V gene's germline CDR1 is SGHDT and CDR2 YYEEEE. Trimming left V 3 bases short and J 6 bases short, with 8 bases between. The CDR3 loop spans 12 amino acids. The CDR3 bases are TGTGCCAGCAGCTACTCGGGGGATACGCAGTATTTT. Encoded protein: CASSYSGDTQYF.

V gene TRBV6-5 combines with J gene TRBJ2-1; 8 bases match TRBD2. V was clipped by 4 bases and J by 2 bases; unmatched bases: 7. The CDR3 is made up of 16 amino acids. Germline V CDR1 and CDR2: MNHEY, SVGAGI. CDR3 in DNA: TGTGCCAGCAGTTTGGACAGCGGGAGACCCTACAATGAGCAGTTCTTC. Its translation: CASSLDSGRPYNEQFF.

The chain has TRBV5-1 and TRBJ2-7; the match to TRBD1 covers 7 bases. This CDR3 comprises 14 residues. The germline V gene has CDR1 SGHRS and CDR2 YFSETQ. Trimming at V came to 0 bases and at J to 2 bases, leaving 2 bases not matched to a gene. CDR3 DNA: TGCGCCAGCAGCTTGGCGGGACAGCCCTACGAGCAGTACTTC. It encodes CASSLAGQPYEQYF. The whole variable domain, remainder taken from reference TRBV5-1 and TRBJ2-7, is KAGVTQTPRYLIKTRGQQVTLSCSPISGHRSVSWYQQTPGQGLQFLFEYFSETQRNKGNFPGRFSGRQFSNSRSEMNVSTLELGDSALYLCASSLAGQPYEQYFGPGTRLTVT.

This clone was seen more than once but under ten times. The V gene is TRBV6-1, the J gene TRBJ1-2, with D perhaps TRBD1 (5 bases). CDR3 size: 15 residues. The germline V and J ends were trimmed by 2 bases and 5 bases, with 15 bases remaining between them. CDR1 and CDR2 (germline): MNHNS, SASEGT. CDR3 residues: CASSERWGAGYGYTF. For the CDR3, the DNA is TGTGCCAGCAGTGAACGCTGGGGCGCCGGGTATGGCTACACCTTC.

In nucleotides, the CDR3 is TGTGCCATCAGTGAGTTGCTAGCGGCGACCGGGGAGCTGTTTTTT. Its protein product is CAISELLAATGELFF. This chain uses TRBV10-3 with TRBJ2-2, with 7 bases identical to TRBD2. The V gene's germline CDR1 is ENHRY and CDR2 SYGVKD. This CDR3 has 15 amino acids. Unmatched junction bases numbered 4, after V lost 1 base and J lost 5 bases.

CDR3 protein: CATTNLQGALNTEAFF. CDR3 nucleotide sequence: TGTGCCACCACGAACTTACAGGGGGCCCTGAACACTGAAGCTTTCTTT. The V call is TRBV10-3, the J call TRBJ1-1; 9 positions agree with TRBD1. V was pared by 10 bases and J by 0 bases, with 12 bases of the junction left unmatched. The length of the CDR3 is 16 residues. Germline values: CDR1 ENHRY, CDR2 SYGVKD.

Concerning this clone: A far larger clone is one nucleotide away, so this likely arose from a read error. This rearrangement joins TRBV5-6 to TRBJ2-7, with D hard to call. Trimming stripped 3 bases from V and 3 bases from J, with 4 bases between. In germline, CDR1 is SGHDT, CDR2 YYEEEE. CDR3 size: 11 residues. Here the CDR3 reads CASSWGYEQYF. CDR3 nucleotide sequence: TGTGCCAGCAGCTGGGGCTACGAGCAGTACTTC.

The DNA of the CDR3 is TGCGCCAGCAGAACCGGAGGGGGCTCCTACAATGAGCAGTTCTTC. Its protein product is CASRTGGGSYNEQFF. The chain uses TRBV5-1 and TRBJ2-1; D may match TRBD1 or TRBD2 (6 bases each). V shed 5 bases and J shed 0 bases, with 12 bases lying between them. The CDR3 spans 15 residues. Germline CDR1 is SGHRS and CDR2 is YFSETQ. The full variable domain, rest sourced from reference TRBV5-1 and TRBJ2-1, is KAGVTQTPRYLIKTRGQQVTLSCSPISGHRSVSWYQQTPGQGLQFLFEYFSETQRNKGNFPGRFSGRQFSNSRSEMNVSTLELGDSALYLCASRTGGGSYNEQFFGPGTRLTVL.

The rearrangement uses TRBV7-2 and TRBJ2-5; tentatively, D is TRBD2 (6 bases). Germline-derived CDR1 and CDR2 are SGHTA and FQGNSA. V dropped 2 bases and J dropped 0 bases, with 10 bases sitting between them. The CDR3 loop spans 15 amino acids. The CDR3 here is CASSLRGIHQETQYF. The CDR3 coding sequence is TGTGCCAGCAGCTTACGGGGGATCCACCAAGAGACCCAGTACTTC.

The chain uses TRBV4-3 and TRBJ2-3; a possible D gene is TRBD2 (5 bases). The length of the CDR3 is 13 residues. Trimming cost V 0 bases and J 10 bases, with 11 bases left between them. Germline V gene lookup returns CDR1 LGHNA and CDR2 YSLEER. In DNA form, the CDR3 reads TGCGCCAGCAGCCAAGATTCGGTGGGAGCGCAGTATTTT. Its translation is CASSQDSVGAQYF.

V gene TRBV19 combines with J gene TRBJ1-4; tentatively, D is TRBD1 (5 bases). Per germline, CDR1 LNHDA and CDR2 SQIVND (reference sequence). Trimming shortened V by 3 bases and J by 3 bases, and 11 bases separated the two germline ends. The CDR3 is made up of 15 amino acids. CDR3 in amino acids: CASSIQGGANEKLFF. In DNA, the CDR3 is TGTGCCAGTAGTATCCAGGGTGGTGCTAATGAAAAACTGTTTTTT. The whole variable domain, filled in from reference TRBV19 and TRBJ1-4, reads DGGITQSPKYLFRKEGQNVTLSCEQNLNHDAMYWYRQDPGQGLRLIYYSQIVNDFQKGDIAEGYSVSREKKESFPLTVTSAQKNPTAFYLCASSIQGGANEKLFFGSGTQLSVL.

V usage is TRBV11-2 and J usage is TRBJ2-7; weak D call: TRBD2 (5 bases). The CDR3 spans 14 residues. Germline-derived CDR1 and CDR2 are SGHAT and FQNNGV. V lost 7 bases and J lost 2, with 15 bases in between. The CDR3 loop is CASTTPRAAYEQYF. As DNA, the CDR3 is TGTGCCAGCACCACTCCGAGGGCCGCCTACGAGCAGTACTTC.

This chain joins TRBV28 and TRBJ2-2; D is uncertain. Germline values: CDR1 MDHEN, CDR2 SYDVKM. V was shortened by 5 bases and J by 5 bases, with 6 bases between the two germline ends. The CDR3 has 12 residues. The CDR3 spells CASSPRTGELFF. CDR3 bases: TGTGCCAGCAGTCCCAGAACCGGGGAGCTGTTTTTT.

This clone was seen once. The chain combines TRBV2 with TRBJ2-7; 11 nucleotides match TRBD1. V gave up 6 bases and J gave up 0 bases; unmatched junction bases: 10. CDR3 length: 17 residues. Germline loops: CDR1 SNHLY, CDR2 FYNNEI. Here the CDR3 reads CASRAGTGGGSSYEQYF. The CDR3 bases are TGTGCCAGCAGAGCCGGGACAGGGGGAGGATCCTCCTACGAGCAGTACTTC.

The chain links TRBV4-3 to TRBJ2-2; 10 bases are shared with TRBD2. The CDR3 is 15 residues long. Looked up from germline, CDR1 is LGHNA and CDR2 is YSLEER. The V and J ends lost 2 bases and 9 bases, in that order; junction bases with no gene match: 6. CDR3 nucleotides: TGCGCCAGCAGCCAAAGCGGGAGGGGGACCAGGGAGCTGTTTTTT. Amino acid sequence: CASSQSGRGTRELFF.